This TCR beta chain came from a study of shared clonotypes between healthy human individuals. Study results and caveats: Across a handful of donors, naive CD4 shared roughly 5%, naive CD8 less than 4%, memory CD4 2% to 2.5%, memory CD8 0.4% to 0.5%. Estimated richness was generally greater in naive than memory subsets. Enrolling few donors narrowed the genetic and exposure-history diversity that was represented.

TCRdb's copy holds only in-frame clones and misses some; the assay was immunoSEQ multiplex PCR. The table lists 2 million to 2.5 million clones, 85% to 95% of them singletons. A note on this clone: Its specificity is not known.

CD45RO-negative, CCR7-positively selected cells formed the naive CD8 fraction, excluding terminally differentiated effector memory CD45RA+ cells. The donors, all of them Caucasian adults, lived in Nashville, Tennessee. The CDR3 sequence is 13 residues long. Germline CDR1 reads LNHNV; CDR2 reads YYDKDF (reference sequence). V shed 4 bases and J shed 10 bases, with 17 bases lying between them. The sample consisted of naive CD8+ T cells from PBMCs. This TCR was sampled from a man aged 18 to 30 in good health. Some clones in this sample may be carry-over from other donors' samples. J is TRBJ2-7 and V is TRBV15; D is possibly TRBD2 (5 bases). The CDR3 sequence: CATSIREAEAQYF. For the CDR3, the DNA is TGTGCCACCAGCATCCGCGAGGCGGAGGCCCAGTACTTC.